What follows are 25 T cell receptor beta chains derived from one specimen sequenced in a study of blood T cells in healthy people across ages. Primed by a sample-barcoded 5' primer and a J-beta primer mix, a second PCR proceeded for about 7 to 11 cycles. Each CDR3 protein gets one entry after TCRdb re-called the 5' RACE reads with MiXCR. This sample has 1.8 million or so distinct CDR3 sequences; more than 35% occur once, and the top ten carry roughly 23%. Sequencing used blood. The receptors stem from a human donor in good health.

The CDR3 is CASSLGGVLLPNYGYTF. As DNA, the CDR3 is TGTGCCAGCAGCTTAGGAGGGGTCCTACTGCCCAACTATGGCTACACCTTC. The rearrangement joins TRBV13 to TRBJ1-2; possibly TRBD1 for D (5 bases). CDR1 is PRHDT and CDR2 is FYEKMQ in the germline V gene (reference sequence). V lost 0 bases, J lost 2 bases, and 16 bases lay in between. This CDR3 region has 17 residues.

Comment on this clonotype: A much larger clone differs from this one at a single base, so this may be a read error. The V and J genes are TRBV20-1 and TRBJ2-1; D is undetermined. The CDR3 is 12 amino acids. The germline V gene has CDR1 DFQATT and CDR2 SNEGSKA (reference sequence). CDR3 sequence (DNA): TGCAGGGCTAGGTACGGATGGAATGAGCAGTTCTTC. Its protein product is CRARYGWNEQFF.

The sample holds a few counts of this clonotype. J is TRBJ1-4 and V is TRBV7-9; the D gene is possibly TRBD1 (5 bases). CDR3 length equals 15 residues. Per germline, CDR1 SEHNR and CDR2 FQNEAQ (reference sequence). Deletions cut 5 bases from V and 0 bases from J, with 10 bases between. The CDR3 coding sequence is TGTGCCAGCAGCCAGGGCCACTCAACTAATGAAAAACTGTTTTTT. Translated, it gives CASSQGHSTNEKLFF.

The chain carries TRBV7-2 and TRBJ2-5, with TRBD2 identical over 7 bases. J lost 2 bases, V lost 3 bases, and 6 bases had no gene match. The CDR3 is 15 amino acids. Germline V gene sequence: CDR1 SGHTA, CDR2 FQGNSA. The CDR3 loop is CASSLRREIQETQYF. The CDR3 DNA reads TGTGCCAGCAGCTTGCGGCGGGAGATACAAGAGACCCAGTACTTC.

The chain carries TRBV6-1 and TRBJ2-4; TRBD1 agrees at 8 bases. V shed 6 bases, J shed 13 bases, and the junction held 11 bases outside the gene matches. The CDR3 covers 13 residues. Germline V gene lookup returns CDR1 MNHNS and CDR2 SASEGT. The CDR3 is CASRDRATYGQYF. CDR3 nucleotide sequence: TGTGCCAGCAGGGACAGGGCTACCTACGGGCAGTACTTC.

V and J are TRBV18 and TRBJ1-2, with a tentative D call TRBD1 (6 bases). Germline V gene data show CDR1 as KGHSH and CDR2 as LQKENI. The CDR3 length is 17 residues. V lost 1 base and J 5 bases, leaving 20 bases between the germline ends. The CDR3 is CASSPREGRTAVYGYTF. Here the CDR3 DNA reads TGTGCCAGCTCACCACGCGAGGGTCGGACAGCTGTATATGGCTACACCTTC.

The chain recombines TRBV20-1 with TRBJ2-5; 7 bases match TRBD1. The CDR3 has 15 residues. Trimming removed 2 bases from V and 3 bases from J; junction bases left unmatched: 9. Germline loops: CDR1 DFQATT, CDR2 SNEGSKA (reference sequence). CDR3 amino acids: CSARNPGTAKETQYF. The DNA of the CDR3 is TGCAGTGCTAGAAACCCCGGGACAGCTAAAGAGACCCAGTACTTC.

V is TRBV7-3 and J is TRBJ1-1; D unresolved. CDR1 and CDR2 from the germline V gene are SGHTA and FQGTGA. Trimming took off 5 bases at V and 3 bases at J, with 13 bases between the two ends. The CDR3 consists of 14 residues. The chain's CDR3 is CASSATTEYTEAFF. DNA for the CDR3: TGTGCCAGCAGCGCCACGACGGAGTACACTGAAGCTTTCTTT.

V is TRBV29-1 and J is TRBJ1-4, with D possibly being TRBD1 (5 bases). The V end lost 3 bases, the J end lost 8 bases, and 16 bases lay between the germline ends. Per germline, CDR1 SQVTM and CDR2 ANQGSEA. The CDR3 is 14 residues long. In DNA, the CDR3 is TGCAGCGTTGATGTAGAGGGACTCGGAGAAAAACTGTTTTTT. Protein sequence: CSVDVEGLGEKLFF.

The rearrangement joins TRBV6-5 to TRBJ2-3, with TRBD2 matching over 10 bases. The CDR3 has 19 residues. V gave up 0 bases and J gave up 5 bases; unmatched junction bases: 14. Germline CDR1 reads MNHEY; CDR2 reads SVGAGI. CDR3 region: CASSYSLAGGPAGRDTQYF. The CDR3 nucleotides are TGTGCCAGCAGTTACTCATTAGCGGGGGGCCCGGCCGGGCGAGATACGCAGTATTTT.

The chain uses TRBV5-1 and TRBJ2-1; 8 nucleotides align to TRBD1. CDR3 size: 14 residues. Trimming took 2 bases from V and 9 from J; bases not matched to a gene: 7. Germline V gives CDR1 SGHRS, CDR2 YFSETQ. CDR3 in DNA: TGCGCCAGCAGCTTAACACAGGGGGAAGGTGAGCAGTTCTTC. Residues: CASSLTQGEGEQFF.

V and J are TRBV19 and TRBJ1-4, with D possibly TRBD1 on 5 matching bases. Germline loops: CDR1 LNHDA, CDR2 SQIVND (reference sequence). The CDR3 sequence is 12 residues long. V was shortened by 8 bases and J by 7 bases, with 11 bases between the two germline ends. The CDR3 DNA reads TGTGCCAGTGGACCTGGGGGTGAAAAACTGTTTTTT. Its translation: CASGPGGEKLFF.

The genes are TRBV7-9 and TRBJ1-4; 9 bases fit TRBD1. The CDR3 has 16 residues. Germline lookup yields CDR1 SEHNR and CDR2 FQNEAQ (reference sequence). Trimming took 5 bases from V and 4 from J; bases not matched to a gene: 8. For the CDR3, the DNA is TGTGCCAGCAGCCCCCCGGGACAGGGAGATAATGAAAAACTGTTTTTT. Its translation is CASSPPGQGDNEKLFF.

This sequence joins TRBV28 and TRBJ1-5; D uncertain. In germline, CDR1 is MDHEN, CDR2 SYDVKM. V gave up 10 bases and J gave up 1 base, with 23 bases separating them. CDR3 length: 17 amino acids. CDR3 sequence: CAIRRGERRKSNQPQHF. The CDR3 coding sequence is TGTGCCATCCGCCGTGGGGAGCGAAGGAAAAGCAATCAGCCCCAGCATTTT.

The rearrangement joins TRBV12-3 or TRBV12-4 to TRBJ2-4; weak D call: TRBD2 (6 bases). The DNA end is a closer match to TRBJ2-7, so the J assignment may be wrong. The CDR3 contains 15 residues. DNA of the CDR3: TGTGCCACGACTTCGGACTACACCACCCCATACGAGCAGTACTTC. It translates to CATTSDYTTPYEQYF.

The chain joins TRBV20-1 to TRBJ2-5; D might be TRBD2 (5 bases). V was clipped by 6 bases and J by 4 bases, with 15 bases between them. Germline loops: CDR1 DFQATT, CDR2 SNEGSKA (reference sequence). The CDR3 length is 13 residues. CDR3 amino acids: CSAGSPSGETQYF. The CDR3 DNA reads TGCAGTGCGGGAAGTCCCAGCGGAGAGACCCAGTACTTC.

This clonotype was detected a few times. V gene TRBV12-3 or TRBV12-4 combines with J gene TRBJ2-4; 8 nucleotides align to TRBD2. With the DNA end fitting TRBJ2-7 better, the J assignment may be wrong. The CDR3 contains 15 residues. The CDR3 here is CASSLVGGARYEQYF. The CDR3, as DNA: TGTGCCAGCAGTTTAGTCGGGGGGGCCAGATACGAGCAGTACTTC.

This clonotype was detected a few times. The J gene is TRBJ2-7, the V gene TRBV28; a weak D match, TRBD2 (5 bases). The germline V gene encodes CDR1 MDHEN and CDR2 SYDVKM. Trimming cost V 6 bases and J 7 bases, with 16 bases left between them. The CDR3 extends over 13 amino acids. The CDR3 DNA reads as TGTGCCAGCAGCCCGGAGACTATTTGGGAGCAGTACTTC. Protein sequence: CASSPETIWEQYF.

This clonotype was observed a few times. The chain recombines TRBV12-3 or TRBV12-4 with TRBJ2-7; D not resolved. This CDR3 has 16 amino acids. V dropped 6 bases and J dropped 1 base, with 19 bases sitting between them. CDR3 coding DNA: TGTGCCAGCAGCCCGCCCGAGAGGTGGGGTTCCTACGAGCAGTACTTC. It translates to CASSPPERWGSYEQYF.

A few counts support this clonotype. The V and J genes are TRBV12-3 or TRBV12-4 and TRBJ1-4; no definite D call. V was trimmed by 4 bases and J by 9 bases, leaving 12 bases between them. The CDR3 spans 13 residues. CDR3 coding DNA: TGTGCCAGCAGTTCCGAAGTGGCCCAAAAACTGTTTTTT. Translation: CASSSEVAQKLFF.

The chain is built from TRBV12-3 or TRBV12-4 and TRBJ2-1; 13 bases agree with TRBD2. The CDR3 has 17 amino acids. With V trimmed by 5 bases and J by 4 bases, 8 bases remained unmatched. CDR3: CASSPGLAGERYNEQFF. Here the CDR3 DNA reads TGTGCCAGCAGTCCCGGACTAGCGGGGGAGCGATACAATGAGCAGTTCTTC.

On this clonotype: Germline and junction disagree at one end, which may indicate a read error. The V call is TRBV11-2, the J call TRBJ1-2; no definite D call. Germline CDR1 is SGHAT and CDR2 is FQNNGV. This CDR3 spans 12 amino acids. CDR3 residues: CARSYWTGKGTF. CDR3 nucleotides: TGTGCCCGCAGCTATTGGACGGGAAAGGGCACCTTC.

The chain carries TRBV20-1 and TRBJ2-5; a weak D match, TRBD2 (6 bases). With the DNA end fitting TRBJ2-7 better, the J assignment may be wrong. CDR1 and CDR2 (germline): DFQATT, SNEGSKA (reference sequence). There are 16 residues in the CDR3. The CDR3 region has the DNA TGCAGTGCTAGACCCGTCCGGGGTGCGGGGACCTACGAGCAGTACTTC. Its translation is CSARPVRGAGTYEQYF.

The chain uses TRBV4-2 and TRBJ1-5; no clear D. Looked up from germline, CDR1 is LGHNA and CDR2 is YNFKEQ. CDR3 length equals 14 residues. V lost 0 bases and J lost 9, with 12 bases in between. The CDR3, as DNA: TGTGCCAGCAGCCAAGATCTGGGGAGGCGGCCCCAGCATTTT. Its translation: CASSQDLGRRPQHF.

The CDR3 region is CASRWGRGYEQYF. The CDR3 bases are TGTGCCAGCAGATGGGGCCGGGGCTACGAGCAGTACTTC. The genes are TRBV28 and TRBJ2-7, with D perhaps given as TRBD1 or TRBD2 (5 bases each). Germline loops: CDR1 MDHEN, CDR2 SYDVKM. This CDR3 region has 13 residues. V was cut by 6 bases and J by 3 bases, with 12 bases left in between.